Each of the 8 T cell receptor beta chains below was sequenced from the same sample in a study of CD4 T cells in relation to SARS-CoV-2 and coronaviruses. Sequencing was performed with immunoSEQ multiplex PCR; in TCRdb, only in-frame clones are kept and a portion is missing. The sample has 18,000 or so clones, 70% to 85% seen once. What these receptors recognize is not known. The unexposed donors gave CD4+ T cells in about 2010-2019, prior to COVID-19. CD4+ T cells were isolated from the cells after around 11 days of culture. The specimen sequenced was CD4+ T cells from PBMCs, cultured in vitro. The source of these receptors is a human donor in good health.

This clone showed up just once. DNA for the CDR3: TGTGCCAGTAGCCAGAGGGGACAGTCTAATTCACCCCTCCACTTT. It translates to CASSQRGQSNSPLHF. This rearrangement joins TRBV19 to TRBJ1-6, with 7 bases matching TRBD1. From germline, CDR1 is LNHDA and CDR2 SQIVND (reference sequence). The length of the CDR3 is 15 residues. V lost 6 bases, J lost 6 bases, and 8 bases stayed unmatched.

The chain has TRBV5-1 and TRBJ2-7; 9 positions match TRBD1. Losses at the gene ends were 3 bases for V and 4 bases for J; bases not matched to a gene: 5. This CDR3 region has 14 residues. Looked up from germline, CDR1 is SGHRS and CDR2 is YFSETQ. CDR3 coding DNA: TGCGCCAGCAGCTCTAGACAGGGGGGGTACGAGCAGTACTTC. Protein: CASSSRQGGYEQYF.

CDR3 nucleotide sequence: TGTGCCAGCAGTTCGGGCGGGAGGGCCTTCTATGAGCAGTTCTTC. Encoded protein: CASSSGGRAFYEQFF. The rearrangement links TRBV9 to TRBJ2-1; 9 bases are shared with TRBD2. V shed 5 bases and J 8 bases; nucleotides not matched to a gene: 11. Germline V CDR1 and CDR2: SGDLS, YYNGEE. This CDR3 comprises 15 residues. The whole variable domain, remainder taken from reference TRBV9 and TRBJ2-1, is DSGVTQTPKHLITATGQRVTLRCSPRSGDLSVYWYQQSLDQGLQFLIQYYNGEERAKGNILERFSAQQFPDLHSELNLSSLELGDSALYFCASSSGGRAFYEQFFGPGTRLTVL.

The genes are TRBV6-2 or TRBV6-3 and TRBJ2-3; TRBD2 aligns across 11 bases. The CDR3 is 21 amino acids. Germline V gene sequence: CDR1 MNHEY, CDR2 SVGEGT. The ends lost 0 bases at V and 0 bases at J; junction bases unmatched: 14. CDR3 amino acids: CASSYSGLAENILLSTDTQYF. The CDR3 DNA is TGTGCCAGCAGTTACTCGGGACTAGCGGAAAATATCCTTCTAAGCACAGATACGCAGTATTTT.

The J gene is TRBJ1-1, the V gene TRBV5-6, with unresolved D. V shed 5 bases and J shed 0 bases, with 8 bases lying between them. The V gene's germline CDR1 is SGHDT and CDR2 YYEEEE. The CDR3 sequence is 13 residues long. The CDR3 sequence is CASRRYMNTEAFF. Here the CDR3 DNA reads TGTGCCAGCAGGAGGTACATGAACACTGAAGCTTTCTTT.

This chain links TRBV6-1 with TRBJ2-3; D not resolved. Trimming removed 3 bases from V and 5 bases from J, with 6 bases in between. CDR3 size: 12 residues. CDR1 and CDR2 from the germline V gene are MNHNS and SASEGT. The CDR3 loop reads CASSEIGDTQYF. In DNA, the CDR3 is TGTGCCAGCAGTGAGATAGGAGATACGCAGTATTTT.

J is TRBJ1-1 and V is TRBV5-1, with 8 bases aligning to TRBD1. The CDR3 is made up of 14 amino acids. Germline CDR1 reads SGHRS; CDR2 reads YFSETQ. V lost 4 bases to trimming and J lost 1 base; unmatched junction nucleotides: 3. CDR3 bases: TGCGCCAGCAGCCCCGGGACAGGGAACACTGAAGCTTTCTTT. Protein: CASSPGTGNTEAFF.

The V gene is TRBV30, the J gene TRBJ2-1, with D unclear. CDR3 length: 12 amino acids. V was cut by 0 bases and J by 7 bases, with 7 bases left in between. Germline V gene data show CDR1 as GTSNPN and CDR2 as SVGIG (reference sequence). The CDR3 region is CAWSVQGNEQFF. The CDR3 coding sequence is TGTGCCTGGAGTGTACAAGGTAATGAGCAGTTCTTC.